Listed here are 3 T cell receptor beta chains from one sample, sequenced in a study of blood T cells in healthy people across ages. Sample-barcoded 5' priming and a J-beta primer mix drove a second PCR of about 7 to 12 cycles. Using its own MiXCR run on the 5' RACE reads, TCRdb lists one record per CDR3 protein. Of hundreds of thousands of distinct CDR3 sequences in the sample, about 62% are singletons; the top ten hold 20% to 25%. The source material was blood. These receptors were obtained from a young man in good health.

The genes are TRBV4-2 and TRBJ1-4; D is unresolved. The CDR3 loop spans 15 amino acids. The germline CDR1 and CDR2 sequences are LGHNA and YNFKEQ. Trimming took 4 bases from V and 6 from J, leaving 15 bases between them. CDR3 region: CASSLYQDRDEKLFF. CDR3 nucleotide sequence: TGTGCCAGCAGCCTATATCAGGATAGAGATGAAAAACTGTTTTTT.

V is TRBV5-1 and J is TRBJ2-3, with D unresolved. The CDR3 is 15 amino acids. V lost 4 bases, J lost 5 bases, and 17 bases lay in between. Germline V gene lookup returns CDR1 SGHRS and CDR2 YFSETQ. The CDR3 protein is CASSERHGFGDTQYF. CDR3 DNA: TGCGCCAGCAGCGAACGACACGGTTTTGGAGATACGCAGTATTTT. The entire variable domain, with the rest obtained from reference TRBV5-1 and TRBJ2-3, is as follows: KAGVTQTPRYLIKTRGQQVTLSCSPISGHRSVSWYQQTPGQGLQFLFEYFSETQRNKGNFPGRFSGRQFSNSRSEMNVSTLELGDSALYLCASSERHGFGDTQYFGPGTRLTVL.

CDR3 DNA: TGTGCCAGCAGCCCGCGGGGGGGCCGTGAGCAGTTCTTC. Its translation: CASSPRGGREQFF. J is TRBJ2-1 and V is TRBV3-1; TRBD2 aligns across 9 bases. The trim removed 4 bases at V and 9 bases at J, leaving 4 bases unmatched. Germline values: CDR1 LGHDT, CDR2 YNNKEL (reference sequence). The CDR3 is 13 residues long.